The 25 T cell receptor beta chains in this list originate from one sample, sequenced in a study of blood T cells in healthy people across ages. The authors ran a second PCR of about 7 to 12 cycles using a sample-barcoded 5' primer and a J-beta primer mix. TCRdb recomputed calls from the 5' RACE reads with MiXCR, one row per CDR3 protein. This sample has 1.5 million to 2 million distinct CDR3 sequences, with around 35% found just once. The source material was blood. These receptors were collected from a young woman in good health.

To note about this clonotype: One end of the junction varies from germline; a read error may be responsible. The chain joins TRBV2 to TRBJ2-7; D is unclear. CDR1 and CDR2 from the germline V gene are SNHLY and FYNNEI. The CDR3 length is 13 residues. CDR3 sequence (DNA): TGCGCCAGTTCTTCTAGTAAACTCTACGAGCAGTACTTC. It translates to CASSSSKLYEQYF.

The rearrangement joins TRBV6-5 to TRBJ1-2; tentative D call: TRBD1 (5 bases). The V end lost 6 bases, the J end lost 3 bases, and 14 bases lay between the germline ends. The germline gives CDR1 MNHEY, CDR2 SVGAGI. The length of the CDR3 is 14 residues. The CDR3 is CASRTGAADYGYTF. The CDR3 nucleotides read TGTGCCAGCAGAACTGGGGCGGCGGACTATGGCTACACCTTC.

This clonotype occurred a few times. A much more abundant neighbour one base away suggests this may be a read error. The genes are TRBV29-1 and TRBJ2-5, with 8 bases lining up with TRBD2. The germline V gene has CDR1 SQVTM and CDR2 ANQGSEA. The length of the CDR3 is 13 residues. Trimming took 5 bases from V and 11 from J; bases not matched to a gene: 13. For the CDR3, the DNA is TGCAGCGTTTCGTCGGGAGGGCGACGGGAGCAGTACTTC. Translating it yields CSVSSGGRREQYF.

This clonotype has only a few counts. This rearrangement joins TRBV20-1 to TRBJ1-2; D is unresolved. Germline loops: CDR1 DFQATT, CDR2 SNEGSKA (reference sequence). The CDR3 sequence is 15 residues long. Trimming took off 7 bases at V and 0 bases at J, with 18 bases between the two ends. This chain's CDR3 is CSVLRTAEANYGYTF. The DNA of the CDR3 is TGCAGTGTTCTGAGGACGGCAGAAGCTAACTATGGCTACACCTTC.

As to this clonotype: A much bigger clone sits one base away, suggesting this may be a read error. The rearrangement links TRBV7-9 to TRBJ2-5, with no clear D. In germline, CDR1 is SEHNR, CDR2 FQNEAQ (reference sequence). The CDR3 has 14 amino acids. The CDR3 sequence is CDSSRDMESETQYF. CDR3 nucleotides: TGTGACAGCAGCCGCGACATGGAATCAGAGACCCAGTACTTC.

This clonotype has ten or more counts. J is TRBJ2-5 and V is TRBV4-1; TRBD1 matches 11 bases. The V gene's germline CDR1 is MGHRA and CDR2 YSYEKL. V lost 4 bases, J lost 3 bases, and 1 base stayed unmatched. The CDR3 runs 14 residues. CDR3 nucleotide sequence: TGCGCCAGCAGCCGGGGACAGGGGGAAGAGACCCAGTACTTC. Translated: CASSRGQGEETQYF.

The chain couples TRBV27 to TRBJ2-4, with D perhaps TRBD1 (6 bases). The better agreement between TRBJ2-7 and the DNA end casts doubt on the J call. The CDR3 has 17 residues. The germline CDR1 and CDR2 sequences are MNHEY and SMNVEV (reference sequence). The CDR3 loop is CASSFDRAGGDRYEQYF. CDR3 DNA: TGTGCCAGCAGTTTTGACCGCGCCGGCGGCGACAGGTACGAGCAGTACTTC.

This clonotype turned up a few times. V is TRBV5-5 and J is TRBJ2-7, with D tentatively TRBD2 (6 bases). V lost 6 bases and J lost 0, with 19 bases in between. The CDR3 loop spans 16 amino acids. The V gene's germline CDR1 is SGHKS and CDR2 YYEKEE (reference sequence). CDR3 sequence reads: CASTLGGTGLSYEQYF. CDR3 sequence (DNA): TGTGCCAGCACCCTGGGGGGTACGGGCCTCTCCTACGAGCAGTACTTC.

This clonotype has more than one count but fewer than ten. The rearrangement joins TRBV7-9 to TRBJ2-3; D call uncertain. Germline V gene lookup returns CDR1 SEHNR and CDR2 FQNEAQ (reference sequence). The ends were cut back, 3 bases at V and 0 bases at J, with 13 bases in the middle. CDR3 length: 16 residues. CDR3 in DNA: TGTGCCAGCAGCTTCCCAGCATCCTTGAGCACAGATACGCAGTATTTT. Translated: CASSFPASLSTDTQYF. The full variable domain, rest sourced from reference TRBV7-9 and TRBJ2-3, is DTGVSQNPRHKITKRGQNVTFRCDPISEHNRLYWYRQTLGQGPEFLTYFQNEAQLEKSRLLSDRFSAERPKGSFSTLEIQRTEQGDSAMYLCASSFPASLSTDTQYFGPGTRLTVL.

J is TRBJ1-5 and V is TRBV28; the match to TRBD1 covers 7 bases. The ends lost 6 bases at V and 5 bases at J; junction bases unmatched: 7. Germline values: CDR1 MDHEN, CDR2 SYDVKM. The CDR3 loop spans 14 amino acids. The CDR3 nucleotides are TGTGCCAGCAGCTTGGGACAGAGATATCAGCCCCAGCATTTT. It is translated as CASSLGQRYQPQHF.

Comments on this clonotype: At one of its ends the junction is not consistent with the germline gene, which may arise from a read error. CDR3 coding DNA: TGTGCCAGCAGCTTGGCGGTGGATGCGGGAGCCTCCTACAATGAGCACTTCTTC. Its translation: CASSLAVDAGASYNEHFF. This rearrangement joins TRBV5-5 to TRBJ2-1, with TRBD2 matching 7 bases. Germline CDR1 SGHKS, CDR2 YYEKEE (reference sequence). The CDR3 sequence is 18 residues long.

This chain uses TRBV6-5 with TRBJ1-5; D uncertain. Trimming took off 6 bases at V and 6 bases at J, with 9 bases between the two ends. The CDR3 consists of 12 residues. The germline V gene encodes CDR1 MNHEY and CDR2 SVGAGI. The CDR3 nucleotides are TGTGCCAGCAGCCATCCGAGTCAGCCCCAGCATTTT. Amino acid sequence: CASSHPSQPQHF.

This clonotype was seen a few times. V gene TRBV6-1 combines with J gene TRBJ2-1, with TRBD2 matching over 8 bases. Per the germline V gene, CDR1 is MNHNS and CDR2 is SASEGT. The CDR3 covers 16 residues. V shed 1 base, J shed 2 bases, and the junction held 4 bases outside the gene matches. Here the CDR3 DNA reads TGTGCCAGCAGTGAAGAAGTCGGGGGGGCCTACAATGAGCAGTTCTTC. Translated: CASSEEVGGAYNEQFF.

V usage is TRBV27 and J usage is TRBJ1-2; D possibly corresponds to TRBD1 (5 bases). CDR3 length: 15 residues. V lost 5 bases, J lost 2 bases, and 15 bases lay in between. Germline V lookup: CDR1 MNHEY, CDR2 SMNVEV (reference sequence). CDR3 coding DNA: TGTGCCAGCAGTCCCCGGGGCAGCCACAACTATGGCTACACCTTC. This sequence encodes CASSPRGSHNYGYTF.

To note about this clonotype: Given a much more abundant clone one base away, this may be a read error. The chain joins TRBV5-1 to TRBJ2-1, with D unclear. The germline CDR1 and CDR2 sequences are SGHRS and YFSETQ. V was shortened by 0 bases and J by 9 bases, with 13 bases between the two germline ends. The CDR3 has 14 residues. CDR3 sequence (DNA): TGCGCCAGCAGCTTGGCCGTACGGCGAGGTGAGCAGTTCTTC. Translation gives CASSLAVRRGEQFF.

V gene TRBV11-2 combines with J gene TRBJ2-3; 9 nucleotides match TRBD1. CDR1 and CDR2 from the germline V gene are SGHAT and FQNNGV. Trimming cost V 2 bases and J 2 bases; bases outside gene matches: 8. The CDR3 loop spans 17 amino acids. DNA for the CDR3: TGTGCCAGCAGCTTATTCCCGGGACAGGGAATCACAGATACGCAGTATTTT. Its translation is CASSLFPGQGITDTQYF. Combining the CDR3 with reference TRBV11-2 and TRBJ2-3 gives the whole variable domain EAGVAQSPRYKIIEKRQSVAFWCNPISGHATLYWYQQILGQGPKLLIQFQNNGVVDDSQLPKDRFSAERLKGVDSTLKIQPAKLEDSAVYLCASSLFPGQGITDTQYFGPGTRLTVL.

The V gene is TRBV28, the J gene TRBJ2-1; possible D gene TRBD2, 5 bases. Trimming stripped 4 bases from V and 0 bases from J, with 13 bases between. Germline CDR1 MDHEN, CDR2 SYDVKM. The CDR3 covers 16 residues. The CDR3 DNA follows: TGTGCCAGCAGTTCCCCCTCCGGGGTCTCCTACAATGAGCAGTTCTTC. This gives the protein CASSSPSGVSYNEQFF.

Only a few counts were recorded for this clonotype. The chain links TRBV7-9 to TRBJ2-3; D is unresolved. The ends were cut back, 5 bases at V and 2 bases at J, with 14 bases in the middle. Germline V gene lookup returns CDR1 SEHNR and CDR2 FQNEAQ (reference sequence). The CDR3 sequence is 15 residues long. The CDR3 region has the DNA TGTGCCAGCAGCCTAGAATACGGATACACAGATACGCAGTATTTT. Amino acid sequence: CASSLEYGYTDTQYF.

V usage is TRBV19 and J usage is TRBJ2-7; D tentatively reads TRBD1 or TRBD2 (5 bases each). The germline V gene has CDR1 LNHDA and CDR2 SQIVND (reference sequence). V was shortened by 2 bases and J by 1 base, with 15 bases between the two germline ends. The length of the CDR3 is 16 residues. The CDR3 spells CASSISQGERSYEQYF. In DNA, the CDR3 is TGTGCCAGTAGTATAAGCCAGGGAGAAAGGTCCTACGAGCAGTACTTC.

As to this clonotype: Its ends do not fully match the called genes, so a read error is possible. The chain carries TRBV12-3 or TRBV12-4 and TRBJ1-2; D is perhaps TRBD1 (5 bases). The CDR3 sequence is 13 residues long. DNA of the CDR3: TGTGCCTGCAGCCGGGACCTGGGGTATGGCTACACCTTC. Translation: CACSRDLGYGYTF.

This clonotype showed up many times. The chain recombines TRBV5-1 with TRBJ1-2; D call uncertain. The CDR3 consists of 13 residues. The V gene lost 0 bases and the J gene lost 7 bases, with 10 bases spanning the gap. Germline loops: CDR1 SGHRS, CDR2 YFSETQ. CDR3 DNA sequence: TGCGCCAGCAGCTTGGCAGGAAGGAGTGGCTACACCTTC. It specifies CASSLAGRSGYTF. Combining the CDR3 with reference TRBV5-1 and TRBJ1-2 gives the whole variable domain KAGVTQTPRYLIKTRGQQVTLSCSPISGHRSVSWYQQTPGQGLQFLFEYFSETQRNKGNFPGRFSGRQFSNSRSEMNVSTLELGDSALYLCASSLAGRSGYTFGSGTRLTVV.

This clonotype was observed a handful of times. This rearrangement joins TRBV9 to TRBJ2-5; maybe TRBD2 (7 bases). With 3 bases removed from V and 5 bases from J, the gap between germline ends came to 14 bases. Germline CDR1 is SGDLS and CDR2 is YYNGEE. There are 14 residues in the CDR3. CDR3 nucleotides: TGTGCCAGCAGCGCCCTAGGGGGGGAGGAGACCCAGTACTTC. Its protein is CASSALGGEETQYF.

In this sample, this clonotype turned up a few times. This chain connects TRBV21-1 to TRBJ2-5; TRBD2, the table's D call, was not compared with the DNA. TRBV21-1 is an annotated pseudogene. CDR3 length: 16 residues. In DNA form, the CDR3 reads TGTGCCAGCAGCAAAGGCGGGACTAGCGAGGAAGAGACCCAGTACTTC. Amino acids: CASSKGGTSEEETQYF.

The chain employs TRBV12-3 or TRBV12-4 and TRBJ1-1; D gene uncertain. This CDR3 has 12 residues. CDR3 protein: CTTWAGNTEAFF. The CDR3 nucleotides are TGTACCACTTGGGCGGGGAACACTGAAGCTTTCTTT.

This clonotype was seen more than once but under ten times. The chain couples TRBV5-1 to TRBJ2-5; TRBD1 is a possible D gene (6 bases). This CDR3 spans 15 amino acids. The V gene lost 4 bases and the J gene lost 2 bases, with 15 bases spanning the gap. Germline CDR1 reads SGHRS; CDR2 reads YFSETQ. The CDR3 loop is CASSLNSGTQETQYF. In nucleotides, the CDR3 is TGCGCCAGCAGCCTAAACTCCGGGACACAAGAGACCCAGTACTTC.